Presented here are 27 T cell receptor beta chains from one specimen sequenced in a study of a mutant IDH1 vaccine in newly diagnosed glioma. Their target antigens are unknown. Generated by immunoSEQ multiplex PCR, the TCRdb table keeps only in-frame clones and is missing some. This table holds tens of thousands of clones, around 75% found once. Indicated time point: week 47, end of study. Vaccinated patients received 300 ug of mutant IDH1 20-mer peptide per dose, with topical imiquimod. The material was PBMCs, obtained from a glioma patient whose treatment included an IDH1 peptide vaccine. The receptors were sampled from a man in his forties or fifties with glioma.

This sequence joins TRBV19 and TRBJ1-4; TRBD1 matches 7 bases. This CDR3 is built from 14 residues. After removal of 5 bases from V and 7 bases from J, the junction contained 7 bases not matched to a gene. Germline lookup yields CDR1 LNHDA and CDR2 SQIVND (reference sequence). CDR3 residues: CASSSGTASEKLFF. DNA for the CDR3: TGTGCCAGTAGTTCCGGGACAGCGAGTGAAAAACTGTTTTTT.

The gene calls are TRBV9 and TRBJ2-5; the match to TRBD2 covers 9 bases. The CDR3 extends over 16 amino acids. J gave up 2 bases and V 0 bases, and 5 bases lay outside the gene matches. Germline V gives CDR1 SGDLS, CDR2 YYNGEE. CDR3 sequence reads: CASSVEASGIQETQYF. The CDR3, as DNA: TGTGCCAGCAGCGTAGAGGCTAGCGGGATTCAAGAGACCCAGTACTTC.

This clone was seen only a few times. The chain couples TRBV6-1 to TRBJ2-3, with 7 nucleotides matching TRBD2. The J segment lost 5 bases and the V segment lost 4 bases, leaving 9 bases of the junction unmatched. Per germline, CDR1 MNHNS and CDR2 SASEGT. The length of the CDR3 is 15 residues. CDR3 residues: CASSAGGGPRDTQYF. For the CDR3, the DNA is TGTGCCAGCAGTGCTGGGGGAGGGCCTAGAGATACGCAGTATTTT.

This clone was detected a few times. The chain uses TRBV5-1 and TRBJ1-4; D call uncertain. Trimming removed 0 bases at V and 1 base at J, with 4 bases between. This CDR3 contains 14 residues. The germline V gene has CDR1 SGHRS and CDR2 YFSETQ. CDR3 DNA sequence: TGCGCCAGCAGCTTGGCCGGAACTAATGAAAAACTGTTTTTT. Amino acids: CASSLAGTNEKLFF.

The J gene is TRBJ2-1, the V gene TRBV11-3, with TRBD2 as a possible D gene (5 bases). The CDR3 extends over 14 amino acids. Germline CDR1 reads SGHNT; CDR2 reads YENEEA. V was clipped by 5 bases and J by 4 bases, with 12 bases between them. The CDR3 nucleotides are TGTGCCAGCAGCCTTAGCGAGATGTACAATGAGCAGTTCTTC. Translation: CASSLSEMYNEQFF. Combining the CDR3 with reference TRBV11-3 and TRBJ2-1 gives the whole variable domain EAGVVQSPRYKIIEKKQPVAFWCNPISGHNTLYWYLQNLGQGPELLIRYENEEAVDDSQLPKDRFSAERLKGVDSTLKIQPAELGDSAVYLCASSLSEMYNEQFFGPGTRLTVL.

The V and J genes are TRBV4-3 and TRBJ2-5; D perhaps matches TRBD1 (6 bases). Germline V lookup: CDR1 LGHNA, CDR2 YSLEER. The CDR3 runs 13 residues. Trimming took off 0 bases at V and 4 bases at J, with 6 bases between the two ends. CDR3 protein: CASSQDRGETQYF. DNA of the CDR3: TGCGCCAGCAGCCAAGACAGGGGAGAGACCCAGTACTTC.

This chain connects TRBV7-9 to TRBJ2-2; 8 nucleotides agree with TRBD2. CDR3 length: 15 amino acids. CDR1 is SEHNR and CDR2 is FQNEAQ in the germline V gene (reference sequence). Germline trimming cut 6 bases from V and 3 bases from J; bases unmatched to any gene: 6. As DNA, the CDR3 is TGTGCCAGCAGTTATAGCGGGATCTACACCGGGGAGCTGTTTTTT. It translates to CASSYSGIYTGELFF.

This clone is medium-sized in the sample. The chain carries TRBV15 and TRBJ2-2; no clear D gene. The CDR3 has 14 amino acids. V was cut by 10 bases and J by 6 bases, with 18 bases left in between. Germline CDR1 is LNHNV and CDR2 is YYDKDF (reference sequence). DNA for the CDR3: TGTGCCATCCCCCAAGCCTCCTCCGCCGGGGAGCTGTTTTTT. Protein product: CAIPQASSAGELFF.

CDR3 bases: TGTGCCACCAGCAGAGAGGGGGGCTCCTACAATGAGCAGTTCTTC. It specifies CATSREGGSYNEQFF. The rearrangement joins TRBV15 to TRBJ2-1, with D possibly matching TRBD2 (6 bases). The CDR3 covers 15 residues. V was pared by 0 bases and J by 0 bases, with 6 bases between. CDR1 and CDR2 from the germline V gene are LNHNV and YYDKDF (reference sequence).

This CDR3 is CASSPLPRLASDEQYF. CDR3 coding DNA: TGTGCCAGCAGTCCCCTCCCCCGACTAGCGTCAGACGAGCAGTACTTC. The chain couples TRBV27 to TRBJ2-7; 8 bases agree with TRBD2. The V segment lost 5 bases and the J segment 5 bases; nucleotides outside the gene matches: 14. The germline V gene has CDR1 MNHEY and CDR2 SMNVEV (reference sequence). This CDR3 comprises 16 residues.

For this clone: Its ends do not fully match the called genes, so a read error is possible. The CDR3 region is CASSELLGTRYF. In DNA, the CDR3 is TGTGCCAGCAGTGAACTTCTCGGGACCCGGTACTTC. The rearrangement links TRBV2 to TRBJ2-5, with D perhaps TRBD1 or TRBD2 (5 bases each). Germline lookup yields CDR1 SNHLY and CDR2 FYNNEI. This CDR3 is built from 12 residues.

The V gene is TRBV2, the J gene TRBJ2-5, with D possibly matching TRBD2 (5 bases). The CDR3 loop spans 13 amino acids. Germline CDR1 SNHLY, CDR2 FYNNEI. V gave up 2 bases and J gave up 3 bases, with 7 bases separating them. CDR3 residues: CASSEPGKETQYF. The CDR3 coding sequence is TGTGCCAGCAGTGAACCCGGGAAAGAGACCCAGTACTTC.

The V gene is TRBV5-4, the J gene TRBJ1-1, with D perhaps TRBD1 (6 bases). Germline CDR1 reads SGHNT; CDR2 reads YYREEE (reference sequence). The CDR3 is 11 amino acids. V lost 5 bases and J 7 bases, leaving 9 bases between the germline ends. The CDR3 protein is CASSEGGEAFF. CDR3 sequence (DNA): TGTGCCAGCAGTGAGGGGGGTGAAGCTTTCTTT.

The chain has TRBV6-6 and TRBJ1-2; tentative D call: TRBD1 (6 bases). The CDR3 has 15 amino acids. V lost 5 bases to trimming and J lost 6 bases, with 19 bases between them. Per germline, CDR1 MNHNY and CDR2 SVGAGI (reference sequence). CDR3 protein: CASSHLHRTDHGYTF. The CDR3 DNA reads TGTGCCAGCAGTCACCTCCACCGGACAGACCATGGCTACACCTTC.

The chain has TRBV5-5 and TRBJ1-5; D is possibly TRBD1 (5 bases). Trimming removed 4 bases at V and 1 base at J, with 9 bases between. Looked up from germline, CDR1 is SGHKS and CDR2 is YYEKEE (reference sequence). CDR3 length equals 14 residues. The CDR3 loop reads CASSPRDSNQPQHF. The CDR3 coding sequence is TGTGCCAGCAGCCCCCGGGACAGCAATCAGCCCCAGCATTTT.

The rearrangement links TRBV4-1 to TRBJ2-7; the match to TRBD1 covers 8 bases. In germline, CDR1 is MGHRA, CDR2 YSYEKL. There are 12 residues in the CDR3. The CDR3 region has the DNA TGCGCCAGCCAGTCCGAGACAGGGGTACTTCACGTC. It is translated as CASQSETGVLHV.

The V call is TRBV9, the J call TRBJ2-1; 9 nucleotides match TRBD2. The CDR3 length is 14 residues. V shed 9 bases and J 5 bases; nucleotides not matched to a gene: 9. Germline CDR1 reads SGDLS; CDR2 reads YYNGEE. The CDR3 reads CATTPGLAHNEQFF. The CDR3 DNA sequence: TGTGCCACCACGCCGGGACTAGCACACAATGAGCAGTTCTTC.

The rearrangement joins TRBV6-1 to TRBJ1-1; D is uncertain. Germline lookup yields CDR1 MNHNS and CDR2 SASEGT. Trimming removed 7 bases from V and 0 bases from J, with 12 bases in between. The CDR3 covers 14 residues. Written as DNA, the CDR3 is TGTGCCAGCACCCACCCAAGGCTGAACACTGAAGCTTTCTTT. Translating gives CASTHPRLNTEAFF.

The chain joins TRBV7-2 to TRBJ2-1; 7 bases align to TRBD2. This CDR3 comprises 14 residues. J lost 1 base, V lost 5 bases, and 2 bases had no gene match. Germline V lookup: CDR1 SGHTA, CDR2 FQGNSA. The CDR3: CASSSSGSYNEQFF. In DNA form, the CDR3 reads TGTGCCAGCAGCAGTAGCGGGTCCTACAATGAGCAGTTCTTC.

V usage is TRBV28 and J usage is TRBJ2-7; D is unclear. The CDR3 spans 13 residues. Germline V gene data show CDR1 as MDHEN and CDR2 as SYDVKM. Trimming removed 4 bases at V and 2 bases at J, with 9 bases between. The CDR3 is CASSSPDTYEQYV. In nucleotides, the CDR3 is TGTGCCAGCAGTTCTCCAGACACCTACGAGCAGTACGTC.

The chain links TRBV6-5 to TRBJ2-3, with a tentative D call TRBD1 (6 bases). Germline V gene data show CDR1 as MNHEY and CDR2 as SVGAGI. Trimming took 5 bases from V and 3 from J, leaving 12 bases between them. This CDR3 is built from 14 residues. This CDR3 reads CASSGDMWTDTQYF. The CDR3 DNA is TGTGCCAGCAGTGGGGACATGTGGACAGATACGCAGTATTTT.

The rearrangement joins TRBV28 to TRBJ2-3; D may be TRBD1 or TRBD2 (5 bases each). V was cut by 7 bases and J by 1 base, with 15 bases left in between. Germline CDR1 and CDR2: MDHEN and SYDVKM. This CDR3 comprises 15 residues. The CDR3 DNA reads as TGTGCCAGCAATGGGAGACAACAGGGCACAGATACGCAGTATTTT. Amino acid sequence: CASNGRQQGTDTQYF.

V and J are TRBV2 and TRBJ1-2; D remains unclear. Germline lookup yields CDR1 SNHLY and CDR2 FYNNEI. The CDR3 covers 14 residues. The ends were cut back, 1 base at V and 8 bases at J, with 14 bases in the middle. The CDR3 region is CASSEETAGGGYTF. The CDR3 DNA reads as TGTGCCAGCAGTGAAGAGACGGCGGGCGGAGGCTACACCTTC.

This rearrangement joins TRBV18 to TRBJ2-5; the match to TRBD1 covers 7 bases. Losses at the gene ends were 3 bases for V and 5 bases for J; bases not matched to a gene: 3. Germline V CDR1 and CDR2: KGHSH, LQKENI. The CDR3 consists of 13 residues. DNA for the CDR3: TGTGCCAGCTCACCGGGACAGTCGGAGACCCAGTACTTC. Translation gives CASSPGQSETQYF.

This chain joins TRBV19 and TRBJ1-3; 8 nucleotides align to TRBD1. The CDR3 has 18 amino acids. Germline V CDR1 and CDR2: LNHDA, SQIVND (reference sequence). V gave up 3 bases and J gave up 1 base; unmatched junction bases: 11. The CDR3 DNA sequence: TGTGCCAGTAGTATCTCCTGGATCCACAGGGGGTCTGGAAACACCATATATTTT. Translation gives CASSISWIHRGSGNTIYF.

V is TRBV2 and J is TRBJ1-3; 7 nucleotides align to TRBD1. This CDR3 is built from 15 residues. The ends lost 6 bases at V and 0 bases at J; junction bases unmatched: 5. Germline V gene data show CDR1 as SNHLY and CDR2 as FYNNEI. The CDR3 sequence: CASSAQGGSGNTIYF. CDR3 nucleotide sequence: TGTGCCAGCAGCGCCCAGGGGGGCTCTGGAAACACCATATATTTT.

DNA of the CDR3: TGTGCCAGCAGTTTACGTTCAGTAAACACTGAAGCTTTCTTT. Amino acid sequence: CASSLRSVNTEAFF. V and J are TRBV27 and TRBJ1-1; D gene ambiguous. Trimming took 2 bases from V and 2 from J, leaving 9 bases between them. The CDR3 is made up of 14 amino acids. The germline gives CDR1 MNHEY, CDR2 SMNVEV (reference sequence).